This T cell receptor (beta chain) was sequenced in a study of T cell repertoires in cytomegalovirus infection. The overall study: Selected CMV epitopes included recently identified HLA-C-restricted ones as well as well-studied HLA-B-restricted ones. It can be stated that public TCR beta signatures indicated CMV infection as well as a matching HLA type.

Germline V gene lookup returns CDR1 MDHEN and CDR2 SYDVKM. The CDR3 totals 15 residues. V trimming: 3 bases; J trimming: 8 bases; junction bases outside the gene matches: 9. TCRdb reanalysed the reads using MiXCR and keeps one entry per CDR3 protein. The data contain 110,000 or so distinct CDR3 sequences, about 33% of them seen just once; the ten biggest clones take up 41%. This clonotype was found a few times. Its cognate antigen is unknown. The study, taken as a whole, reports: HLA-C-restricted, CMV-specific TCR beta clonotypes were dominant ex vivo. Identification of carriers of CMV plus the relevant HLA was performed using cumulative public TCR beta family frequency.

The chain recombines TRBV28 with TRBJ1-5, with 8 nucleotides matching TRBD1. The input for sequencing was CD8+ T cells from cultured PBMCs, taken from culture after CMV antigen stimulation. The TCR comes from a human donor in good health (CMV status not recorded). Some clones in this sample may be carry-over from other donors' samples. CDR3 protein: CASSFWAGGREPQHF. The CDR3 DNA follows: TGTGCCAGCAGTTTTTGGGCAGGGGGCCGGGAGCCCCAGCATTTT.